Sequencing of this TCR beta chain was carried out in a study of metastatic and nonmetastatic thyroid tumors. About the study: Where malignant and benign thyroid patients were concerned, repertoires were compared across blood and tumor or nodule tissue. Overall study findings and caveats: It was reported that TCR beta diversity was significantly higher in malignant thyroid tumors than benign nodules, in blood and tumor.

CDR3 size: 15 residues. From germline, CDR1 is MNHNS and CDR2 SASEGT. V lost 5 bases, J lost 5 bases, and 5 bases stayed unmatched. Original handling: The distant-metastasis classifier for papillary thyroid cancer was built from CDR3 differences across clinicopathological groups. TCRdb called clones again from the PCR reads with MiXCR. None of the V and J calls come from the authors' own analysis; TCRdb made them. The table shows roughly 14,000 clones, with more than 25% occurring only once. Treatment of any kind had been given to no patient before thyroid surgery. This clone showed up many times. What it binds is unknown.

The source is a female donor with papillary thyroid cancer or a benign thyroid nodule (not recorded which). Some clones in this sample may be carry-over from other donors' samples. What was sequenced was tumor tissue. The chain employs TRBV6-1 and TRBJ1-6; 8 positions match TRBD1. In nucleotides, the CDR3 is TGTGCCAGCAGTACTGAGACAGGGGATAATTCACCCCTCCACTTT. Its translation: CASSTETGDNSPLHF.